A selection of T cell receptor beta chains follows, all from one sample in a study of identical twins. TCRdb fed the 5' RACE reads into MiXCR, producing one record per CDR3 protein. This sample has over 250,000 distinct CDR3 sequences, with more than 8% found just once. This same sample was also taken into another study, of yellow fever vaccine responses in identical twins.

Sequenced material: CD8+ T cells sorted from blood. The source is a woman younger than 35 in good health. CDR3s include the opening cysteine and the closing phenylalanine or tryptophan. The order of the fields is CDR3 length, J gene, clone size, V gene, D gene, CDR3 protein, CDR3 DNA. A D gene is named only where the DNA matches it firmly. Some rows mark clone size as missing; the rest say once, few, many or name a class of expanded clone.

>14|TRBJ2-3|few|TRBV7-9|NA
CASSLGLVADTQYF
TGTGCCAGCAGCTTAGGACTAGTTGCGGATACGCAGTATTTT
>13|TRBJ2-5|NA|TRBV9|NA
CASSKFLGGVQYF
TGTGCCAGCAGCAAATTCCTAGGGGGGGTCCAGTACTTC
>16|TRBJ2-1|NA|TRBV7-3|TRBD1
CASSLGQGGLYNEQFF
TGTGCCAGCAGCTTGGGACAGGGAGGATTATACAATGAGCAGTTCTTC
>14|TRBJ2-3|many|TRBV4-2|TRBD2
CASSQSGGTDTQYF
TGTGCCAGCAGCCAAAGCGGGGGCACAGATACGCAGTATTTT
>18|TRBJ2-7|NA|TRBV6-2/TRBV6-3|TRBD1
CASSYPRQGFSPNYEQYF
TGTGCCAGCAGTTATCCGAGACAGGGTTTTTCTCCAAACTACGAGCAGTACTTC
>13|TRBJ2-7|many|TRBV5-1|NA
CASSFEGPYEQYF
TGCGCCAGCAGCTTCGAGGGTCCCTACGAGCAGTACTTC
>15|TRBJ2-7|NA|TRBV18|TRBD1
CASSPVSGGLDEQYF
TGTGCCAGCTCACCAGTTTCAGGGGGATTGGACGAGCAGTACTTC
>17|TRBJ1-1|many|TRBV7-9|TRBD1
CASSLGPGQGHGTEAFF
TGTGCCAGCAGCTTAGGCCCGGGACAGGGGCACGGCACTGAAGCTTTCTTT
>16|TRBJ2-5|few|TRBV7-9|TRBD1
CASSLTPGTGGETQYF
TGTGCCAGCAGCTTAACCCCCGGGACAGGGGGGGAGACCCAGTACTTC
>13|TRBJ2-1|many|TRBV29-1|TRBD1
CSAATGEYNEQFF
TGCAGCGCCGCGACAGGGGAATACAATGAGCAGTTCTTC
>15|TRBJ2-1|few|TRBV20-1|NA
CSARVVKAGYNEQFF
TGCAGTGCTAGAGTTGTGAAGGCGGGGTACAATGAGCAGTTCTTC
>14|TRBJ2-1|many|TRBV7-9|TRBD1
CASSLRTGPDEQFF
TGTGCCAGCAGCTTAAGGACAGGGCCGGATGAGCAGTTCTTC
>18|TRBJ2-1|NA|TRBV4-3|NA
CASSQDWRTTGRYNEQFF
TGCGCCAGCAGCCAAGATTGGCGGACTACCGGGCGCTACAATGAGCAGTTCTTC
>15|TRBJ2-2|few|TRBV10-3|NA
CAISGRLVATGELFF
TGTGCCATCAGTGGGAGACTAGTTGCCACCGGGGAGCTGTTTTTT
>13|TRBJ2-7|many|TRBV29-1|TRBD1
CSAEGTGVYEQYF
TGCAGCGCCGAGGGGACAGGGGTCTACGAGCAGTACTTC